This is a list of T cell receptor beta chains from one sample in a study of T-cell memory formation after mild COVID-19. TCRdb redid the calling of the 5' RACE reads with MiXCR, one entry per CDR3 protein. The sample lists about 55,000 distinct CDR3 sequences, 28% occurring once. Sequenced input: PBMCs or a T cell subset sorted from them (not recorded which). The source is a man aged 18 to 35 who had mild COVID-19 (a few samples of this study predate the infection). Cell type and time point are not known. Both conserved end residues are trimmed from each CDR3. The order of the fields is V gene, clone size, J gene, CDR3 length, CDR3 protein. Clone size, where shown, is once, few, many, or a class for clones that have expanded.

>TRBV12-3/TRBV12-4|few|TRBJ2-5|15
ASSSSPTTSTFEAQY
>TRBV6-4|few|TRBJ2-1|17
ASSERGMAGGPPYNEQF
>TRBV19|NA|TRBJ1-2|10
ASTLGRYGYT
>TRBV6-1|many|TRBJ2-3|14
ATAIRDSWATDTQY
>TRBV7-9|few|TRBJ2-1|12
ASSFPTGEAEQF
>TRBV27|NA|TRBJ2-7|12
ASSFSGTPYERY
>TRBV6-4|many|TRBJ2-3|13
ASSDSGGATDTQY
>TRBV25-1|few|TRBJ2-5|10
ASSIGEETQY
>TRBV27|few|TRBJ2-1|14
ASSLPHRSRDNEQF
>TRBV28|few|TRBJ1-2|11
ASSFRRGDGYT
>TRBV12-3/TRBV12-4|NA|TRBJ2-1|12
ASSLTSAVNEQF
>TRBV2|few|TRBJ1-2|12
ASTQGQAGYGYT
>TRBV20-1|many|TRBJ2-2|12
SARTTLGTGELF
>TRBV5-5|NA|TRBJ1-6|12
ASRTTVGNSPLH
>TRBV7-6|NA|TRBJ1-2|13
ASSLAGRYAYGYT
>TRBV19|few|TRBJ2-1|10
ASSRRDNEQF
>TRBV7-6|few|TRBJ2-1|12
ASSLISGGAEQF
>TRBV12-3/TRBV12-4|many|TRBJ2-1|12
ASIGGPEYNEQF
>TRBV7-9|NA|TRBJ2-5|14
ASSSPGRIEGETQY